This section outlines one TCR beta chain sequence together with its context. This specimen comes from a study of blood T cell repertoires in COVID-19. TCRdb's copy holds only in-frame clones and misses some; the assay was immunoSEQ multiplex PCR. The sample shows 150,000 to 200,000 clones, about four fifths of them seen only once. The CDR3 has 14 amino acids. CDR1 is LNHDA and CDR2 is SQIVND in the germline V gene (reference sequence). Trimming shortened V by 5 bases and J by 6 bases, and 16 bases separated the two germline ends. The sequencing input was peripheral blood. The rearrangement uses TRBV19 and TRBJ1-1; D gene unclear. The source of this sequence is a woman aged 40-49 years with COVID-19, enrolled during active disease. DNA for the CDR3: TGTGCCAGTAGTCCAACAGAGAACCCTGCTGAAGCTTTCTTT. Protein sequence: CASSPTENPAEAFF.